At least ten counts were recorded for the clone carrying this T cell receptor beta chain. Its target is not known. The junction departs from the called germline gene at one end, perhaps through a read error. Researchers reported that TCR beta cDNA libraries carried unique molecular identifiers. Roughly 500,000 cDNA molecules were recovered from an input of about 0.9 to 11 million T cells. TCRdb itself ran the PCR reads through MiXCR, one entry per CDR3 protein. This sample has roughly 800,000 distinct CDR3 sequences, with around 46% found just once. This CDR3 region has 14 residues. The germline V gene has CDR1 SGHRS and CDR2 YFSETQ. This sample stems from a study of post-analysis software for immune sequencing data. Overall study: There were relapsing-remitting, secondary progressive and progressive-relapsing multiple sclerosis among the disease courses included. Study-level results: Normalized Chao1 diversity in multiple sclerosis patients fell significantly below that of controls. About five TRBV segments (TRBV5-6, TRBV5-1 and TRBV20-1 among them) occurred more frequently in patients than in controls.

The sequenced sample consisted of blood. This TCR was recovered from a girl aged 10 to 17 with multiple sclerosis. V and J are TRBV5-1 and TRBJ1-1; 7 bases agree with TRBD1. The chain's CDR3 is CASSLTGLNTEAFF. In DNA form, the CDR3 reads TGTGCCAGCAGCTTGACAGGGCTGAACACTGAAGCTTTCTTT.